This TCR beta chain was sequenced during a study of blood T cells in healthy people across ages. The CDR3 is made up of 14 amino acids. Germline CDR1 and CDR2: DFQATT and SNEGSKA (reference sequence). V lost 6 bases to trimming and J lost 3 bases, with 17 bases between them. Caucasian, healthy and from Russia, the donors were aged between about 6 and 90. Total RNA extraction produced at least 5 micrograms (per sample) for the study. A sample-barcoded 5' primer and a J-beta primer mix were used in a second PCR of about 6 to 12 cycles. In TCRdb, the 5' RACE reads were re-called with MiXCR into one record per CDR3 protein. The sample consists of 1.5 million to 2 million distinct CDR3 sequences, 28% of them appearing once.

The sample comprised blood. This sequence was found in a young woman in good health. The gene calls are TRBV20-1 and TRBJ1-1; D possibly corresponds to TRBD1 (5 bases). The chain's CDR3 is CSAEDSRGDTEAFF. The CDR3 DNA is TGCAGTGCGGAGGATTCCCGGGGGGACACTGAAGCTTTCTTT.